This T cell receptor (beta chain) stems from a study of PD-1 blockade in mismatch repair-deficient tumors. On the study more broadly: Patients had about 13 mismatch repair-deficient cancer types and were previously treated and progressing.

Trimming took off 1 base at V and 5 bases at J, with 8 bases between the two ends. The CDR3 sequence is 14 residues long. Germline-derived CDR1 and CDR2 are SNHLY and FYNNEI. This clone was found a few times. Profiled with immunoSEQ multiplex PCR; TCRdb holds only in-frame clones, not every one. The data show under 150,000 clones, 85% to 90% seen once. The receptor's source is an adult with mismatch repair-deficient cancer. Sample: peripheral blood, taken 44 weeks after starting pembrolizumab. This chain joins TRBV2 and TRBJ2-2, with D maybe TRBD2 (5 bases). In nucleotides, the CDR3 is TGTGCCAGCAGTGAAGGGAGCGGAACCGGGGAGCTGTTTTTT. Translation: CASSEGSGTGELFF.